This T cell receptor (beta chain) was profiled in a study of blood T cell repertoires in COVID-19 (dated by TCRdb to the early 2020s). Notes on the research overall: The collaborator samples originated in the United States, Italy and Spain and spanned the acute and convalescent phases of COVID-19. The prospective study material was composed of cDNA or gDNA derived from T cells, B-cell-depleted T cells, or PBMCs. Subjects who had been exposed to COVID-19, were actively infected with it, or had recovered from it provided the deeply sampled blood TCRbeta repertoires that made up the dataset. A freely available public database, intended as a resource for researchers studying the immune response to SARS-CoV-2, is where the repertoires were released. Samples were obtained from the ongoing ImmuneRACE study (first 160 participants) and from some 1,200 subjects provided by 6 global collaborators. A de-identified subject ID, COVID-19 status, age in years and sex were almost always included in the sample metadata. Where HLA class I and class II types were available, the types were taken from metadata supplied by the sample provider, not from assay-based typing. Study-wide findings and limitations: The amount of clinical and demographic metadata varied by source and participant and was provided uncurated.

In the germline V gene, CDR1 corresponds to MDHEN and CDR2 to SYDVKM. The CDR3 goes from the cysteine to the phenylalanine over 15 residues. Solely the CDR3 DNA is kept, with 45 bases framed from the first base. The collaborating institutions used their own protocols to collect whole blood in K2EDTA tubes. For TCRbeta analysis, collaborators shipped samples as frozen whole blood, isolated PBMCs, or DNA extracted from either of those sample types. TCRbeta CDR3 regions were amplified from genomic DNA using the immunoSEQ Assay, a bias-controlled multiplex PCR. In the original analysis: Within the assay, amplification of reference gene primers was used to estimate how many nucleated cells each sample contained. To quantify the absolute abundance of each unique TCRbeta CDR3 rearrangement, sequence reads were collapsed and filtered. For each sample, productive Simpson clonality was calculated by taking the square root of Simpson's diversity index across productive rearrangements. TCRdb took over this immuneACCESS table, retaining in-frame rearrangements with V and J assigned. Such tables are incomplete; in checked studies, under half of the missing clones stem from an unresolved V gene, and the remainder is unexplained. From that table come the V and J calls and clone size; the DNA was used to work out D and trimming. A total of about 190,000 clones appear in this sample, roughly 88% of them only once. The top ten hold roughly 4% of the sample.

Worth noting for this clone: What antigen it recognizes has not been identified. The junction does not match germline at one end; this may be a read error.

The chain employs TRBV28 and TRBJ2-1; the D gene is possibly TRBD2, with 6 bases matching. This TCR derives from a woman aged 25 to 45 with acute or convalescent COVID-19. The sequenced sample consisted of peripheral blood. The sequenced DNA: TGTGCCAGCACTTTAGCGGCGTGGTCCTACAATGAGCAGTTCTTC. Translated, it gives CASTLAAWSYNEQFF.